The table lists the clone carrying this T cell receptor beta chain with a few counts. Method: immunoSEQ multiplex PCR; TCRdb's copy keeps in-frame clones and lacks some. The sample lists hundreds of thousands of clones; more than 65% were seen once. This record comes from a study of blood T cell repertoires in COVID-19. The wider study: Material from acute and convalescent COVID-19 was sourced from the United States, Italy and Spain. Sample material is recorded as cDNA or gDNA derived from T cells, B-cell-depleted T cells, or PBMCs.

V shed 5 bases and J 5 bases; nucleotides not matched to a gene: 6. The CDR3 consists of 14 residues. Germline CDR1 MNHEY, CDR2 SMNVEV (reference sequence). The chain is built from TRBV27 and TRBJ1-2; 9 nucleotides line up with TRBD1. What was sequenced was peripheral blood. The clonotype originates from a woman over 75 with acute or convalescent COVID-19. The CDR3 DNA reads as TGTGCCAGCAGTCCACTGGACAGGGGTTATGGCTACACCTTC. Its translation: CASSPLDRGYGYTF.